This TCR beta chain was sequenced in a study of T cell repertoires in ileal Crohn's disease. Study context: The M6 sample came from neoterminal ileum during colonoscopy after surgery.

Remarks on this clone: The target antigen is unknown.

The germline gives CDR1 GTSNPN, CDR2 SVGIG (reference sequence). V shed 2 bases, J shed 5 bases, and the junction held 5 bases outside the gene matches. The CDR3 sequence is 14 residues long. Documented time point: neoterminal ileum biopsy at postoperative endoscopy, about 6 months after surgery. Included were adult ileal or ileocolonic Crohn's patients indicated for ileocolonic resection. TCRB immunosequencing input was around 540 nanograms of biopsy DNA per sample. TCRdb's copy holds only in-frame clones and misses some; the assay was immunoSEQ multiplex PCR. The sample gives tens of thousands of clones, roughly 91% of which show up once; roughly 2% is in the top ten. Study-wide results and caveats: All patients with clonality above 26.8% had endoscopic recurrence.

Material: ileal tissue. The sequence was collected from an adult with Crohn's disease. The chain recombines TRBV30 with TRBJ1-4; 7 bases fit TRBD1. DNA of the CDR3: TGTGCCTGGAGTTCCCGGGACAGCAATGAAAAACTGTTTTTT. Translating gives CAWSSRDSNEKLFF. Combining the CDR3 with reference TRBV30 and TRBJ1-4 gives the whole variable domain SQTIHQWPATLVQPVGSPLSLECTVEGTSNPNLYWYRQAAGRGLQLLFYSVGIGQISSEVPQNLSASRPQDRQFILSSKKLLLSDSGFYLCAWSSRDSNEKLFFGSGTQLSVL.